This TCR beta chain was identified in a study of cytomegalovirus exposure and HLA in healthy donors. Notes on the study in general: Most TCR sequences showed up rarely, but some public TCRs showed up in many donors. Presence/absence analyses assumed roughly uniform sequencing depth across donors, which may not hold.

Germline-derived CDR1 and CDR2 are LNHDA and SQIVND (reference sequence). V lost 7 bases to trimming and J lost 0 bases; unmatched junction nucleotides: 4. CDR3 size: 15 residues. The PCR was carried out with 60 Vbeta primers and 13 Jbeta primers. This table comes from immunoSEQ multiplex PCR, and its TCRdb copy is limited to in-frame clones, with some not included. This sample's table has some 130,000 clones. Of note for this clone: Its antigen is unknown.

This chain uses TRBV19 with TRBJ2-1; 9 bases are shared with TRBD2. This TCR came from a woman aged 40 to 50 in good health and CMV-seropositive. What was sequenced was PBMCs. CDR3 nucleotide sequence: TGTGCCAGTACCACTAGCGGGTACTCCTACAATGAGCAGTTCTTC. This codes for CASTTSGYSYNEQFF.